The source of this T cell receptor beta chain is a study of regulatory T cells in long-lasting Graves disease. Study findings and constraints: Comparison showed that persistent patients shared more public clonotypes (roughly 2,500) than new patients (966).

The CDR3 length is 15 residues. V lost 2 bases to trimming and J lost 2 bases; unmatched junction nucleotides: 9. The germline V gene has CDR1 GTSNPN and CDR2 SVGIG (reference sequence). Remarks on this clonotype: Its target is not known.

Arm-PCR of CDR3 regions with iRepertoire HTBI primers generated TCR beta libraries. MiXCR was run by TCRdb on the multiplex PCR reads, yielding one entry per CDR3 protein. The repertoire holds roughly 430,000 distinct CDR3 sequences, with 15% to 20% as singletons. Time point reported: newly diagnosed GD, antithyroid drugs for less than 3 months. From PBMCs, RNA was extracted and then used to make the TCR library. The same sample was also used in a study of T cells in Graves' hyperthyroidism and ophthalmopathy. Per that study: Appearing also in blood were most of the thyroid clonotypes expanded above 0.001.

The TCR was taken from a woman aged 30 to 39 with Graves disease. The V gene is TRBV30, the J gene TRBJ2-7; TRBD2 aligns across 7 bases. Source: peripheral blood mononuclear cells (PBMCs), taken at new diagnosis, from a patient treated with antithyroid drugs. Here the CDR3 DNA reads TGTGCCTGGAGTCCCGGGCTAGCGGCCACCTACGAGCAGTACTTC. It codes for CAWSPGLAATYEQYF.